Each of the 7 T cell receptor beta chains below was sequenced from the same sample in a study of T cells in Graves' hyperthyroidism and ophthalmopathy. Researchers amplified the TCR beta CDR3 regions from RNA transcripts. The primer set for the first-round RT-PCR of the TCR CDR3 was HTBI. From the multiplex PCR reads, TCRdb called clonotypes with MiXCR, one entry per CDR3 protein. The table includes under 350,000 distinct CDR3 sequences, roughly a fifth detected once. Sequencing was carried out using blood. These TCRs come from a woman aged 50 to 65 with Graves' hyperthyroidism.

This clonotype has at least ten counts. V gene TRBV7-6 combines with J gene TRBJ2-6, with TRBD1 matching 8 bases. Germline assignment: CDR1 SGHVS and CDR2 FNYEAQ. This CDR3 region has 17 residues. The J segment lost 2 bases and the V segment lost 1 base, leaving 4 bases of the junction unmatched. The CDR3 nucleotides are TGTGCCAGCAGCTTAGGGACAGGGTCTACTGGGGCCAACGTCCTGACTTTC. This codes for CASSLGTGSTGANVLTF.

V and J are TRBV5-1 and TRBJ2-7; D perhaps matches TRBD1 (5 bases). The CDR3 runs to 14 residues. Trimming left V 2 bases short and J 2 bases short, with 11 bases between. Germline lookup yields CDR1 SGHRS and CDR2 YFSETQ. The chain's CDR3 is CASSFQGLTYEQYF. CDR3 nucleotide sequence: TGCGCCAGCAGCTTCCAGGGCCTGACCTACGAGCAGTACTTC. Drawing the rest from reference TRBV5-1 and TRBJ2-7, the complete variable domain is KAGVTQTPRYLIKTRGQQVTLSCSPISGHRSVSWYQQTPGQGLQFLFEYFSETQRNKGNFPGRFSGRQFSNSRSEMNVSTLELGDSALYLCASSFQGLTYEQYFGPGTRLTVT.

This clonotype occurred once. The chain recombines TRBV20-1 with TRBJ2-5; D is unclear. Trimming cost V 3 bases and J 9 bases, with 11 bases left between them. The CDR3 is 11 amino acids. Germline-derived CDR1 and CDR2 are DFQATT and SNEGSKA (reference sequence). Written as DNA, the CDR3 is TGCAGTGCTAGTGTGGCGAAGGCCCAGTACTTC. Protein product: CSASVAKAQYF.

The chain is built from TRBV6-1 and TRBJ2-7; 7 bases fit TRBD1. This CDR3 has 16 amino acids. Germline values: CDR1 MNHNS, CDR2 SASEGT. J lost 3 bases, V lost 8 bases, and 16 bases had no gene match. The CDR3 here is CASRREQGNHDYEQYF. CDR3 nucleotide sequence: TGTGCCAGCCGTCGGGAACAGGGGAATCATGACTACGAGCAGTACTTC.

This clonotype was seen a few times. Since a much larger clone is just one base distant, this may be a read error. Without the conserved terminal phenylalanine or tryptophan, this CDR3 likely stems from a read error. CDR3: CASSQVGTGGGTEAFL. In DNA, the CDR3 is TGTGCCAGCAGCCAAGTCGGGACAGGGGGGGGCACTGAAGCTTTCCTT. The gene calls are TRBV3-1 and TRBJ1-1; 11 bases are a match to TRBD1. The CDR3 has 16 residues. V was pared by 1 base and J by 4 bases, with 5 bases of the junction left unmatched. Germline assignment: CDR1 LGHDT and CDR2 YNNKEL (reference sequence).

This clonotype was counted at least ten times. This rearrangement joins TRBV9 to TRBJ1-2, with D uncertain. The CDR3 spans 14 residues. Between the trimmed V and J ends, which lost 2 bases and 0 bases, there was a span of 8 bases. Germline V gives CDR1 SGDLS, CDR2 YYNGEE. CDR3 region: CASSVGRTNYGYTF. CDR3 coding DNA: TGTGCCAGCAGCGTCGGACGAACTAACTATGGCTACACCTTC.

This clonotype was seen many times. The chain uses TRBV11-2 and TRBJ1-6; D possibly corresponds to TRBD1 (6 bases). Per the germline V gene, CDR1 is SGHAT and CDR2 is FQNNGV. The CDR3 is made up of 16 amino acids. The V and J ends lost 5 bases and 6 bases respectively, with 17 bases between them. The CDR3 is CASSAPGTRLNSPLHF. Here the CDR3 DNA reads TGTGCCAGCAGCGCGCCCGGGACAAGGCTTAATTCACCCCTCCACTTT.